What follows is one TCR beta chain and its context. This record belongs to a study of T cells in Graves' hyperthyroidism and ophthalmopathy. RNA transcripts yielded amplified TCR beta CDR3 regions. TCR CDR3 underwent first-round RT-PCR with the HTBI primer set. TCRdb ran MiXCR on the multiplex PCR reads and lists one entry per CDR3 protein. The sample lists 550,000 to 700,000 distinct CDR3 sequences, about 45% occurring once. The study left out patients who had uncontrolled infection, other autoimmune disease, pregnancy or lactation. Each diagnosis drew on symptoms, thyroxine, TRAb, thyroid ultrasound and orbital computed tomography findings. The CDR3 loop spans 12 amino acids. CDR1 and CDR2 from the germline V gene are SEHNR and FQNEAQ (reference sequence). Trimming left V 2 bases short and J 11 bases short, with 10 bases between.

Input material: peripheral blood or thyroid tissue (not recorded which). The receptor comes from an adult woman with Graves' disease, either hyperthyroidism or ophthalmopathy (not recorded which). This chain uses TRBV7-9 with TRBJ1-5, with unresolved D. The CDR3 nucleotides are TGTGCCAGCAGCTTAAATCTTGAGACCCAGCATTTT. Residues: CASSLNLETQHF.